The clone carrying this TCR beta chain was counted a single time. The CDR3 sequence is 14 residues long. V was shortened by 8 bases and J by 6 bases, with 20 bases between the two germline ends. The data were obtained in a study of cytomegalovirus exposure and HLA in healthy donors. The study ran its PCR with 60 Vbeta and 13 Jbeta primers. Sequencing was performed with immunoSEQ multiplex PCR; in TCRdb, only in-frame clones are kept and a portion is missing. The table has roughly 100,000 clones, 65% to 80% seen once; the top ten hold 16%. The sequenced sample consisted of PBMCs. V is TRBV5-3 and J is TRBJ1-2; maybe TRBD1 (5 bases). TRBV5-3 is identified as an open reading frame with a role that is uncertain. The sequence was collected from a woman in her late teens or twenties in good health and CMV-seropositive. CDR3 sequence (DNA): TGTGCCAGGTTTTCCAGGGATCCGCGAGATGGCTACACCTTC. Translated: CARFSRDPRDGYTF.